This T cell receptor (beta chain) appears in the sequencing data of a study of shared clonotypes between healthy human individuals. Study-wide results and caveats: Naive subsets tended to show greater estimated richness than memory subsets.

As concerns this clone: What it recognizes is unknown. Other DNA sequences from this sample encode an identical CDR3 as well.

CD45RO negativity and positive selection for CCR7 defined naive CD8 cells, a population that excluded terminally differentiated effector memory CD45RA+ cells. Every donor, a Caucasian adult, lived in Nashville, Tennessee. Clones were read by immunoSEQ multiplex PCR, and TCRdb kept only the in-frame ones, dropping some. There are about 2.2 million clones in the sample; about 93% occur only once, and around 1.8% lies in the top ten. The CDR3 extends over 13 amino acids. CDR1 and CDR2 from the germline V gene are SGHNT and YYREEE (reference sequence). V was pared by 5 bases and J by 4 bases, with 3 bases of the junction left unmatched.

This chain uses TRBV5-4 with TRBJ2-1; 7 bases agree with TRBD1. The sample comprised naive CD8+ T cells from PBMCs. The sequence was collected from a man aged 18 to 30 in good health. Some clones in this sample may be carry-over from other donors' samples. CDR3 nucleotides: TGTGCCAGCAGTCCAGGGGGTTACAATGAGCAGTTCTTC. This encodes CASSPGGYNEQFF.